A single sample gave rise to the 31 T cell receptor beta chains below, sequenced in a study of T cells in women clearing cervical HPV infection. Sequenced by immunoSEQ multiplex PCR; TCRdb stores in-frame clones only, minus some. Recorded here are around 30,000 clones; the top ten clones represent 2.8%. The sequenced sample consisted of blood buffy coat. The origin of the receptors is a woman aged 18-69 years with a cervical HPV16 infection that either progressed to CIN3+ or cleared (not recorded which).

Remarks on this clone: The read ends 3 residues early relative to the CDR3; the germline J gene fills the gap. The chain has TRBV4-1 and TRBJ2-7; D possibly corresponds to TRBD1 (5 bases). The CDR3 runs 16 residues. Trimming removed 0 bases from V and 2 bases from J, with 14 bases in between. Germline CDR1 is MGHRA and CDR2 is YSYEKL. The CDR3 sequence is CASSQEGAGRTYEQYF. The sequenced part of the CDR3 DNA is TGCGCCAGCAGCCAAGAAGGGGCAGGCCGTACCTACGAG.

Worth noting for this clone: The missing CDR3 end, 3 residues past where the read stops, is filled in from the germline J gene. V is TRBV20-1 and J is TRBJ1-5; TRBD1 matches at 7 bases. CDR1 and CDR2 from the germline V gene are DFQATT and SNEGSKA (reference sequence). The CDR3 has 14 residues. The V gene end was trimmed by 4 bases and the J gene end by 2 bases; junction bases not matched to a gene: 5. The CDR3 reads CSATRGQGNQPQHF. The CDR3 DNA, read in part, is TGCAGTGCTACCCGAGGACAGGGCAATCAGCCC.

As for this clone: The CDR3 is cut off 3 residues early in the read; its end comes from the germline J gene. The chain combines TRBV10-3 with TRBJ2-4; 7 bases align to TRBD1. CDR1 is ENHRY and CDR2 is SYGVKD in the germline V gene. The CDR3 totals 15 residues. The J segment lost 6 bases and the V segment lost 2 bases, leaving 7 bases of the junction unmatched. The CDR3 here is CAISEPDRSGNIQYF. Incomplete CDR3 DNA: TGTGCCATCAGTGAGCCGGACAGGTCTGGAAACATT.

About this clone: Read sequence stops 3 residues before the CDR3 end, and the germline J gene provides the missing end. The rearrangement uses TRBV5-6 and TRBJ1-4, with 8 bases identical to TRBD1. The CDR3 contains 15 residues. Germline V gene sequence: CDR1 SGHDT, CDR2 YYEEEE. V was pared by 4 bases and J by 7 bases, with 9 bases of the junction left unmatched. CDR3 DNA (partial): TGTGCCAGCAGCGTGGACAGGGTTGATGGTGAAAAA. This codes for CASSVDRVDGEK. The CDR3 in full is CASSVDRVDGEKLFF.

Turning to this clone: The read is 3 residues too short to cover the CDR3 end, so that end is filled in from the germline J gene. V gene TRBV30 combines with J gene TRBJ2-2, with 9 bases matching TRBD2. CDR3 size: 16 residues. Germline V lookup: CDR1 GTSNPN, CDR2 SVGIG (reference sequence). J gave up 1 base and V 3 bases, and 6 bases lay outside the gene matches. CDR3 in amino acids: CAWSRLAVLNTGELFF. Partial CDR3 DNA: TGTGCCTGGAGCCGACTAGCGGTCCTGAACACCGGGGAG.

Comment on this clone: The read gets to within 3 residues of the CDR3 end, and the germline J gene fills in the rest. The chain links TRBV27 to TRBJ2-1, with D perhaps TRBD1 (7 bases). Per the germline V gene, CDR1 is MNHEY and CDR2 is SMNVEV (reference sequence). This CDR3 is 18 amino acids long. Trimming stripped 6 bases from V and 8 bases from J, with 29 bases between. CDR3 DNA (partial): TGTGCCAGCAGACCTACATTTCCCAGGGGGGATATCGGCTATGAG. This translates into CASRPTFPRGDIGYE. The full CDR3 sequence reads CASRPTFPRGDIGYEQFF.

About this clone itself: The CDR3 end is not reached by the read, which stops 3 residues before it; the germline J gene fills it in. The rearrangement joins TRBV7-2 to TRBJ2-3, with no clear D. Germline CDR1 and CDR2: SGHTA and FQGNSA. The germline V and J ends were trimmed by 3 bases and 3 bases, with 10 bases remaining between them. CDR3 length equals 14 residues. The CDR3 reads CASSLSFGTDTQYF. Incomplete CDR3 DNA: TGTGCCAGCAGCTTGAGTTTCGGTACAGATACG.

CDR3 sequence reads: CASSQGYRGRTEAFF. CDR3 bases read: TGCGCCAGCAGCCAAGGCTACAGGGGGCGGACTGAA. The V gene is TRBV4-1, the J gene TRBJ1-1, with 9 bases identical to TRBD1. The read halts 3 residues ahead of the CDR3 end, with the missing end drawn from the germline J gene. The CDR3 contains 15 residues. V was pared by 1 base and J by 5 bases, with 5 bases of the junction left unmatched. Germline V gene data show CDR1 as MGHRA and CDR2 as YSYEKL.

A remark on this clone: From the germline J gene comes the end of the CDR3, since the read stops 3 residues before it. J is TRBJ2-5 and V is TRBV5-1, with 7 bases lining up with TRBD2. From germline, CDR1 is SGHRS and CDR2 YFSETQ. The CDR3 has 16 residues. J gave up 1 base and V 0 bases, and 6 bases lay outside the gene matches. CDR3 in amino acids: CASSLDWWGGQETQYF. The CDR3 DNA, read in part, is TGCGCCAGCAGCTTGGATTGGTGGGGGGGCCAAGAGACC.

A word on this clone: The read ends 3 residues shy of where the CDR3 ends; the end is completed using the germline J gene. The rearrangement uses TRBV7-9 and TRBJ2-2; maybe TRBD2 (6 bases). V shed 4 bases and J shed 4 bases, with 13 bases lying between them. Germline lookup yields CDR1 SEHNR and CDR2 FQNEAQ (reference sequence). The CDR3 runs 15 residues. The DNA read from the CDR3 is TGTGCCAGCAGCTCCAACCGGGACTCCACCGGGGAG. Residues: CASSSNRDSTGE. The CDR3, in full, reads CASSSNRDSTGELFF.

Worth noting for this clone: The sequenced fragment ends 3 residues before the CDR3 boundary, so the rest is inferred from the germline J gene. This chain uses TRBV7-8 with TRBJ1-1, with D maybe TRBD1 (5 bases). Germline assignment: CDR1 SGHVS and CDR2 FQNEAQ. This CDR3 contains 15 residues. Trimming cost V 1 base and J 1 base, with 10 bases left between them. CDR3 loop: CASSLGDSKNTEAFF. CDR3 DNA, as far as it was read: TGTGCCAGCAGCTTAGGGGACTCCAAGAACACTGAA.

In the case of this clone: With the read ending 3 residues before the CDR3 end, the germline J gene is used to fill in that end. This chain joins TRBV12-5 and TRBJ2-7; D is possibly TRBD1 (5 bases). CDR1 is LGHNT and CDR2 is FRNRAP in the germline V gene. This CDR3 comprises 14 residues. Trimming took off 0 bases at V and 6 bases at J, with 12 bases between the two ends. This CDR3 reads CASGLVTQAGEQYF. The CDR3 bases that were read are TGTGCTAGTGGTTTGGTAACACAGGCCGGCGAG. Complete variable domain (other parts from reference TRBV12-5 and TRBJ2-7): DARVTQTPRHKVTEMGQEVTMRCQPILGHNTVFWYRQTMMQGLELLAYFRNRAPLDDSGMPKDRFSAEMPDATLATLKIQPSEPRDSAVYFCASGLVTQAGEQYFGPGTRLTVT.

In the case of this clone: The read gets to within 3 residues of the CDR3 end, and the germline J gene fills in the rest. This chain connects TRBV30 to TRBJ1-2, with D unresolved. V lost 5 bases and J lost 1, with 8 bases in between. This CDR3 spans 12 amino acids. The germline CDR1 and CDR2 sequences are GTSNPN and SVGIG (reference sequence). The CDR3 bases that were read are TGTGCCTGGTCCCCCGGTAACTATGGC. As protein: CAWSPGNYG. The CDR3 in its entirety is CAWSPGNYGYTF.

As regards this clone: With the read ending 3 residues before the CDR3 end, the germline J gene is used to fill in that end. The chain has TRBV18 and TRBJ2-5, with D unclear. Germline V gene lookup returns CDR1 KGHSH and CDR2 LQKENI. V dropped 3 bases and J dropped 5 bases, with 13 bases sitting between them. CDR3 length: 14 residues. The CDR3 region is CASSPPASAETQYF. The part of the CDR3 DNA that was read is TGTGCCAGCTCACCGCCAGCGAGCGCGGAGACC.

As regards this clone: The read stops 3 residues short of the end of the CDR3; the missing end is completed from the germline J gene. The chain carries TRBV5-1 and TRBJ1-1; 7 bases map to TRBD1. V lost 0 bases, J lost 4 bases, and 9 bases stayed unmatched. The germline V gene has CDR1 SGHRS and CDR2 YFSETQ. The CDR3 covers 16 residues. CDR3 DNA, as far as it was read: TGCGCCAGCAGCTTGGCCAGGGGGGCTGAGGGCACTGAA. Its translation: CASSLARGAEGTE. The CDR3 in its entirety is CASSLARGAEGTEAFF. Using reference TRBV5-1 and TRBJ1-1 for the parts outside the CDR3, the full variable domain is KAGVTQTPRYLIKTRGQQVTLSCSPISGHRSVSWYQQTPGQGLQFLFEYFSETQRNKGNFPGRFSGRQFSNSRSEMNVSTLELGDSALYLCASSLARGAEGTEAFFGQGTRLTVV.

The CDR3 is CASSLQGTTSTDTQYF. CDR3 bases read: TGTGCCAGCAGTTTACAGGGGACCACTAGCACAGATACG. The V and J genes are TRBV28 and TRBJ2-3; D perhaps matches TRBD1 (6 bases). Read data end 3 residues before the CDR3 end; the end is taken from the germline J gene. Germline-derived CDR1 and CDR2 are MDHEN and SYDVKM. V dropped 2 bases and J dropped 0 bases, with 12 bases sitting between them. CDR3 length: 16 amino acids.

As for this clone: The read comes to an end 3 residues before the CDR3 does, leaving the germline J gene to fill in the end. The chain joins TRBV19 to TRBJ2-7; a possible D gene is TRBD2 (6 bases). V was trimmed by 5 bases and J by 2 bases, leaving 10 bases between them. This CDR3 spans 13 amino acids. Germline-derived CDR1 and CDR2 are LNHDA and SQIVND (reference sequence). Incomplete CDR3 DNA: TGTGCCAGTAGTTACCGCGGGGCCTACGAG. Translating it yields CASSYRGAYE. The full-length CDR3 reads as CASSYRGAYEQYF.

As to this clone: The CDR3 end falls 3 residues outside the read, so it is completed with the germline J gene. The V call is TRBV30, the J call TRBJ2-1, with a possible D match to TRBD2 (7 bases). The CDR3 totals 15 residues. Trimming took off 2 bases at V and 4 bases at J, with 15 bases between the two ends. In germline, CDR1 is GTSNPN, CDR2 SVGIG (reference sequence). CDR3 sequence: CAWSREGVLYNEQFF. The DNA read from the CDR3 is TGTGCCTGGAGTAGGGAGGGGGTCCTTTACAATGAG. Complete variable domain (other parts from reference TRBV30 and TRBJ2-1): SQTIHQWPATLVQPVGSPLSLECTVEGTSNPNLYWYRQAAGRGLQLLFYSVGIGQISSEVPQNLSASRPQDRQFILSSKKLLLSDSGFYLCAWSREGVLYNEQFFGPGTRLTVL.

In regard to this clone: Coverage ceases 3 residues before the CDR3 finishes, and the germline J gene fills in the end. The V call is TRBV20-1, the J call TRBJ2-5; 15 nucleotides align to TRBD2. The CDR3 extends over 17 amino acids. CDR1 is DFQATT and CDR2 is SNEGSKA in the germline V gene (reference sequence). J lost 4 bases, V lost 0 bases, and 6 bases had no gene match. The CDR3 DNA, read in part, is TGCAGTGCTAGAGATCGAGGGACTAGCGGGGGGCGAGAGACC. Translated, it gives CSARDRGTSGGRET. The CDR3, in full, reads CSARDRGTSGGRETQYF.

About this clone: The read halts 3 residues ahead of the CDR3 end, with the missing end drawn from the germline J gene. The genes are TRBV5-1 and TRBJ1-6, with a weak D call TRBD1 (6 bases). The germline V gene encodes CDR1 SGHRS and CDR2 YFSETQ. This CDR3 is 14 amino acids long. The V end lost 4 bases, the J end lost 10 bases, and 15 bases lay between the germline ends. The CDR3 sequence: CASSPGQDNSPLHF. The CDR3 DNA, read in part, is TGCGCCAGCAGCCCGGGACAAGACAACTCACCC.

To note about this clone: Coverage ceases 3 residues before the CDR3 finishes, and the germline J gene fills in the end. V gene TRBV7-9 combines with J gene TRBJ1-1; D is unclear. The CDR3 sequence is 14 residues long. Germline V gives CDR1 SEHNR, CDR2 FQNEAQ (reference sequence). V was clipped by 4 bases and J by 4 bases, with 13 bases between them. The CDR3 bases that were read are TGTGCCAGCAGCTCCCAATCTCGGGGCACTGAA. Protein: CASSSQSRGTE. The full CDR3 sequence reads CASSSQSRGTEAFF.

As to this clone: Coverage ceases 3 residues before the CDR3 finishes, and the germline J gene fills in the end. This chain links TRBV7-2 with TRBJ2-4; 8 bases fit TRBD1. CDR3 length: 15 amino acids. Per the germline V gene, CDR1 is SGHTA and CDR2 is FQGNSA. CDR3 DNA, as far as it was read: TGTGCCAGCAGCTTAAATGCAGGGGGCTGGAATGGT. Translated: CASSLNAGGWNG. The whole CDR3 region reads CASSLNAGGWNGQYF.

Comment on this clone: Coverage ceases 3 residues before the CDR3 finishes, and the germline J gene fills in the end. V and J are TRBV29-1 and TRBJ2-5; 7 nucleotides match TRBD1. V shed 4 bases and J 2 bases; nucleotides not matched to a gene: 4. The CDR3 is made up of 13 amino acids. Germline V CDR1 and CDR2: SQVTM, ANQGSEA. CDR3 amino acids: CSVGRDRQETQYF. The sequenced part of the CDR3 DNA is TGCAGCGTTGGAAGGGACAGACAAGAGACC. Full variable domain (missing parts from reference TRBV29-1 and TRBJ2-5): SAVISQKPSRDICQRGTSLTIQCQVDSQVTMMFWYRQQPGQSLTLIATANQGSEATYESGFVIDKFPISRPNLTFSTLTVSNMSPEDSSIYLCSVGRDRQETQYFGPGTRLLVL.

To note about this clone: The read halts 3 residues ahead of the CDR3 end, with the missing end drawn from the germline J gene. The chain is built from TRBV5-1 and TRBJ2-7, with D tentatively TRBD2 (6 bases). Germline V CDR1 and CDR2: SGHRS, YFSETQ. This CDR3 has 14 amino acids. The V gene lost 2 bases and the J gene lost 1 base, with 10 bases spanning the gap. CDR3 amino acids: CASSLSRGSYEQYF. The CDR3 DNA, read in part, is TGCGCCAGCAGCTTATCGCGGGGTTCCTACGAG. Drawing the rest from reference TRBV5-1 and TRBJ2-7, the complete variable domain is KAGVTQTPRYLIKTRGQQVTLSCSPISGHRSVSWYQQTPGQGLQFLFEYFSETQRNKGNFPGRFSGRQFSNSRSEMNVSTLELGDSALYLCASSLSRGSYEQYFGPGTRLTVT.

Concerning this clone itself: The sequenced fragment ends 3 residues before the CDR3 boundary, so the rest is inferred from the germline J gene. This chain connects TRBV5-1 to TRBJ2-7; perhaps TRBD1 as D (5 bases). Germline V gene lookup returns CDR1 SGHRS and CDR2 YFSETQ. Deletions cut 0 bases from V and 3 bases from J, with 7 bases between. This CDR3 has 13 residues. Partial CDR3 DNA: TGCGCCAGCAGCTTGGTTCAGGGCTACGAG. Its protein is CASSLVQGYE. The entire CDR3 reads CASSLVQGYEQYF.

Remarks on this clone: With the read ending 3 residues before the CDR3 end, the germline J gene is used to fill in that end. The chain uses TRBV7-8 and TRBJ1-2; D is uncertain. Per germline, CDR1 SGHVS and CDR2 FQNEAQ. Trimming removed 3 bases from V and 4 bases from J, with 15 bases in between. The CDR3 has 15 amino acids. CDR3 amino acids: CASSLADSLFYGYTF. Incomplete CDR3 DNA: TGTGCCAGCAGCTTGGCAGACTCCCTCTTCTATGGC.

A word on this clone: The CDR3 extends 3 residues past the end of the read, so its final part is completed from the germline J gene. The J gene is TRBJ2-3, the V gene TRBV2; 11 bases agree with TRBD1. The CDR3 is made up of 15 amino acids. The V segment lost 8 bases and the J segment 5 bases; nucleotides outside the gene matches: 9. Germline CDR1 is SNHLY and CDR2 is FYNNEI. Incomplete CDR3 DNA: TGTGCCAGCTTGCGTCCCGGGACAGGGGGAGATACG. As protein: CASLRPGTGGDT. The CDR3 in full is CASLRPGTGGDTQYF.

Concerning this clone: The read comes to an end 3 residues before the CDR3 does, leaving the germline J gene to fill in the end. The chain recombines TRBV12-5 with TRBJ2-1; tentatively, D is TRBD2 (7 bases). The V gene lost 6 bases and the J gene lost 1 base, with 13 bases spanning the gap. The CDR3 contains 15 residues. CDR1 is LGHNT, CDR2 FRNRAP, per germline. CDR3 sequence: CASGGGPPSYNEQFF. The part of the CDR3 DNA that was read is TGTGCTAGTGGGGGGGGGCCGCCTTCCTACAATGAG.

With respect to this clone: Read sequence stops 3 residues before the CDR3 end, and the germline J gene provides the missing end. The chain links TRBV5-6 to TRBJ1-4; TRBD1 matches 8 bases. J lost 7 bases, V lost 3 bases, and 5 bases had no gene match. Germline V CDR1 and CDR2: SGHDT, YYEEEE. The CDR3 totals 14 residues. The CDR3 bases that were read are TGTGCCAGCAGCTACGGACAGGGAAGTGAAAAA. Residues: CASSYGQGSEK. The full CDR3 is CASSYGQGSEKLFF.

Concerning this clone itself: The read comes to an end 3 residues before the CDR3 does, leaving the germline J gene to fill in the end. The chain uses TRBV9 and TRBJ2-3; D is unclear. CDR1 and CDR2 (germline): SGDLS, YYNGEE. Trimming took 0 bases from V and 5 from J, leaving 10 bases between them. There are 14 residues in the CDR3. Incomplete CDR3 DNA: TGTGCCAGCAGCGTAGACCCAACTGGAGATACG. Amino acids: CASSVDPTGDT. The whole CDR3 is CASSVDPTGDTQYF. The full variable domain, with the rest looked up from reference TRBV9 and TRBJ2-3, is DSGVTQTPKHLITATGQRVTLRCSPRSGDLSVYWYQQSLDQGLQFLIQYYNGEERAKGNILERFSAQQFPDLHSELNLSSLELGDSALYFCASSVDPTGDTQYFGPGTRLTVL.

About this clone: The DNA ends 3 residues before the CDR3 does, and the rest of the CDR3 is filled in from the germline J gene. The chain recombines TRBV5-1 with TRBJ2-2; D unclear. Trimming stripped 5 bases from V and 3 bases from J, with 8 bases between. CDR1 is SGHRS and CDR2 is YFSETQ in the germline V gene. This CDR3 has 13 residues. The sequenced part of the CDR3 DNA is TGCGCCAGCAGACCAAGCTACACCGGGGAG. It translates to CASRPSYTGE. The whole CDR3 is CASRPSYTGELFF.